This record covers a single T cell receptor beta chain. What it recognizes is unknown. Sequenced by immunoSEQ multiplex PCR; TCRdb stores in-frame clones only, minus some. The sample shows about 43,000 clones, 65% to 85% of them seen only once. The germline V gene has CDR1 SEHNR and CDR2 FQNEAQ (reference sequence). The CDR3 totals 14 residues. V was cut by 1 base and J by 0 bases, with 7 bases left in between. The data originate from a study of PD-1 blockade in classical Hodgkin lymphoma. There was relapse after autologous stem cell transplantation in every patient, and there was variation in brentuximab vedotin exposure. The study, taken as a whole, reports: By C4D1, diversity of CD4+ TCRs had risen significantly, whereas that of CD8+ TCRs had not. Patients with a complete response exhibited baseline diversity comparable to newly diagnosed patients.

The specimen was peripheral blood mononuclear cells (PBMCs), collected before the second cycle of nivolumab. The chain joins TRBV7-9 to TRBJ2-7; D is uncertain. This TCR was sampled from a human donor with classical Hodgkin lymphoma. The CDR3 DNA reads TGTGCCAGCAGCTTAGGGTCAGTCTCCTACGAGCAGTACTTC. Translation gives CASSLGSVSYEQYF. The full variable domain, in which reference TRBV7-9 and TRBJ2-7 provide the parts outside the CDR3, is DTGVSQNPRHKITKRGQNVTFRCDPISEHNRLYWYRQTLGQGPEFLTYFQNEAQLEKSRLLSDRFSAERPKGSFSTLEIQRTEQGDSAMYLCASSLGSVSYEQYFGPGTRLTVT.